The 20 T cell receptor beta chains listed next were all sequenced from one sample in a study of blood T cell repertoires in COVID-19. Assay: immunoSEQ multiplex PCR; the TCRdb copy retains only in-frame clones and omits some. Counted here are around 320,000 clones, roughly 85% occurring once; the ten biggest clones make up approximately 7.5%. The sample consisted of peripheral blood. These TCRs come from a human donor in a cohort sampled during active COVID-19.

V usage is TRBV5-1 and J usage is TRBJ2-1; 11 bases match TRBD2. The V and J ends lost 3 bases and 7 bases, in that order; junction bases with no gene match: 12. The CDR3 length is 17 residues. The germline V gene has CDR1 SGHRS and CDR2 YFSETQ. For the CDR3, the DNA is TGCGCCAGCAGCTCCTTAAGCGGGACTAGCGGAGGAAATGAGCAGTTCTTC. Amino acids: CASSSLSGTSGGNEQFF. Variable domain in full (rest from reference TRBV5-1 and TRBJ2-1): KAGVTQTPRYLIKTRGQQVTLSCSPISGHRSVSWYQQTPGQGLQFLFEYFSETQRNKGNFPGRFSGRQFSNSRSEMNVSTLELGDSALYLCASSSLSGTSGGNEQFFGPGTRLTVL.

The chain recombines TRBV27 with TRBJ2-3; a weak D match, TRBD2 (6 bases). CDR3 length equals 15 residues. V dropped 5 bases and J dropped 0 bases, with 12 bases sitting between them. Germline V gene lookup returns CDR1 MNHEY and CDR2 SMNVEV (reference sequence). The DNA of the CDR3 is TGTGCCAGCAGTCGCCGTCGGGGGAGCACAGATACGCAGTATTTT. Its protein product is CASSRRRGSTDTQYF.

This sequence joins TRBV19 and TRBJ1-6, with 7 bases identical to TRBD1. Unmatched junction bases numbered 6, after V lost 3 bases and J lost 4 bases. The CDR3 is made up of 16 amino acids. In germline, CDR1 is LNHDA, CDR2 SQIVND (reference sequence). CDR3 region: CASSIWGQPYNSPLHF. In nucleotides, the CDR3 is TGTGCCAGTAGTATCTGGGGACAGCCATATAATTCACCCCTCCACTTT.

This clone was seen only once. The chain recombines TRBV5-5 with TRBJ2-1; the match to TRBD2 covers 11 bases. Unmatched junction bases numbered 10, after V lost 0 bases and J lost 2 bases. Germline lookup yields CDR1 SGHKS and CDR2 YYEKEE (reference sequence). This CDR3 spans 19 amino acids. CDR3 amino acids: CASSLDLAGGMVAYNEQFF. The CDR3, as DNA: TGTGCCAGCAGCTTGGATCTAGCGGGGGGCATGGTGGCCTACAATGAGCAGTTCTTC.

The V gene is TRBV27, the J gene TRBJ1-5, with TRBD1 matching 7 bases. J lost 6 bases, V lost 2 bases, and 7 bases had no gene match. Germline assignment: CDR1 MNHEY and CDR2 SMNVEV (reference sequence). CDR3 length equals 15 residues. CDR3 bases: TGTGCCAGCAGTTTACAGACAGGGTTAGGTCAGCCCCAGCATTTT. Translating gives CASSLQTGLGQPQHF.

The chain uses TRBV12-3 or TRBV12-4 and TRBJ2-1; tentative D call: TRBD1 (6 bases). V shed 5 bases and J shed 4 bases, with 6 bases lying between them. The CDR3 is made up of 12 amino acids. CDR3 region: CASSGQYNEQFF. In nucleotides, the CDR3 is TGTGCCAGCAGTGGACAGTACAATGAGCAGTTCTTC.

The chain combines TRBV5-1 with TRBJ1-1; the D is unclear. V lost 0 bases and J 4 bases, leaving 7 bases between the germline ends. The CDR3 length is 13 residues. Germline V gene sequence: CDR1 SGHRS, CDR2 YFSETQ. This CDR3 reads CASSLDYFTEAFF. The CDR3 DNA sequence: TGCGCCAGCAGCTTGGATTATTTCACTGAAGCTTTCTTT.

The gene calls are TRBV12-5 and TRBJ1-1; D uncertain. Germline V CDR1 and CDR2: LGHNT, FRNRAP. Trimming removed 0 bases at V and 0 bases at J, with 17 bases between. CDR3 length: 18 residues. For the CDR3, the DNA is TGTGCTAGTGGTTTGGTACACGGGAGGGTAGACATGAACACTGAAGCTTTCTTT. Translating gives CASGLVHGRVDMNTEAFF. The full variable domain, with the rest looked up from reference TRBV12-5 and TRBJ1-1, is DARVTQTPRHKVTEMGQEVTMRCQPILGHNTVFWYRQTMMQGLELLAYFRNRAPLDDSGMPKDRFSAEMPDATLATLKIQPSEPRDSAVYFCASGLVHGRVDMNTEAFFGQGTRLTVV.

J is TRBJ2-7 and V is TRBV6-5, with D perhaps TRBD2 (5 bases). The germline CDR1 and CDR2 sequences are MNHEY and SVGAGI. V shed 7 bases and J shed 0 bases, with 13 bases lying between them. This CDR3 contains 14 residues. In DNA form, the CDR3 reads TGTGCCAGCAAAACGGAAGGGAGCTCCTACGAGCAGTACTTC. This codes for CASKTEGSSYEQYF.

The DNA for the CDR3 is TGTGCCATCAGTGAGCCGGGAGGTGGTGGAGGCTACACCTTC. This translates into CAISEPGGGGGYTF. The chain links TRBV10-3 to TRBJ1-2, with no clear D. CDR3 size: 14 residues. Germline V CDR1 and CDR2: ENHRY, SYGVKD. V lost 2 bases, J lost 8 bases, and 15 bases lay in between.

The chain is built from TRBV19 and TRBJ1-2, with 12 bases fitting TRBD1. CDR3 length equals 17 residues. From germline, CDR1 is LNHDA and CDR2 SQIVND (reference sequence). Trimming removed 8 bases from V and 3 bases from J; junction bases left unmatched: 13. This chain's CDR3 is CASSLGTGGGKYYGYTF. The CDR3 coding sequence is TGTGCCAGTTCTCTCGGGACAGGGGGCGGCAAATACTATGGCTACACCTTC.

This chain connects TRBV4-1 to TRBJ1-2; D may be TRBD1 (5 bases). There are 14 residues in the CDR3. Germline-derived CDR1 and CDR2 are MGHRA and YSYEKL. Trimming pared 0 bases from V and 8 bases from J, leaving 13 bases between. CDR3 sequence reads: CASSQDSRVEGYTF. CDR3 bases: TGCGCCAGCAGCCAAGATAGCAGGGTAGAGGGCTACACCTTC.

The V and J genes are TRBV5-8 and TRBJ1-2; a weak D match, TRBD1 (5 bases). V gave up 5 bases and J gave up 2 bases, with 19 bases separating them. The CDR3 runs to 16 residues. Germline CDR1 reads SGHTS; CDR2 reads YDEGEE. As DNA, the CDR3 is TGTGCCAGCAGATCGTATCTCGTTGGGGCGAACTATGGCTACACCTTC. Translating it yields CASRSYLVGANYGYTF.

The chain joins TRBV7-6 to TRBJ2-3; the match to TRBD1 covers 11 bases. Germline trimming cut 4 bases from V and 7 bases from J; bases unmatched to any gene: 16. Germline loops: CDR1 SGHVS, CDR2 FNYEAQ. CDR3 length equals 18 residues. CDR3 amino acids: CASSSLRKWTGGENTQYF. The CDR3 DNA follows: TGTGCCAGCAGCTCTCTTAGAAAGTGGACAGGGGGCGAGAATACGCAGTATTTT.

The genes are TRBV27 and TRBJ1-1; D is unclear. The germline V gene encodes CDR1 MNHEY and CDR2 SMNVEV (reference sequence). The CDR3 extends over 13 amino acids. V shed 5 bases and J shed 1 base, with 8 bases lying between them. As DNA, the CDR3 is TGTGCCAGCAGTCCAGAATCGAACACTGAAGCTTTCTTT. Its translation: CASSPESNTEAFF.

The gene calls are TRBV3-1 (or the pseudogene TRBV3-2) and TRBJ2-5; 7 bases align to TRBD1. From germline, CDR1 is LGHDT and CDR2 YNNKEL (reference sequence). Trimming at V came to 3 bases and at J to 5 bases, leaving 9 bases not matched to a gene. This CDR3 contains 15 residues. The CDR3 nucleotides read TGTGCCAGCAGCCATGAACGGGACAGAGGGGAGACCCAGTACTTC. The encoded protein is CASSHERDRGETQYF.

Only one count was recorded for this clone. The CDR3 here is CASSLLQALGGTEAFF. For the CDR3, the DNA is TGTGCCAGCAGTCTCCTACAGGCTCTGGGGGGCACTGAAGCTTTCTTT. The chain combines TRBV27 with TRBJ1-1, with a tentative D call TRBD1 (5 bases). In germline, CDR1 is MNHEY, CDR2 SMNVEV (reference sequence). Between the trimmed V and J ends, which lost 5 bases and 4 bases, there was a span of 20 bases. The CDR3 is made up of 16 amino acids.

The chain joins TRBV24-1 to TRBJ2-3; 11 positions match TRBD2. There are 16 residues in the CDR3. With V trimmed by 0 bases and J by 7 bases, 5 bases remained unmatched. Germline-derived CDR1 and CDR2 are KGHDR and SFDVKD. The CDR3 here is CATSDLRVAGGNTQYF. The DNA of the CDR3 is TGTGCCACCAGTGATTTGCGTGTAGCGGGGGGGAATACGCAGTATTTT.

The table lists this clone with a count of one. The chain links TRBV6-5 to TRBJ1-3; D ambiguous. Germline CDR1 reads MNHEY; CDR2 reads SVGAGI. The ends were cut back, 0 bases at V and 8 bases at J, with 14 bases in the middle. The CDR3 is 15 amino acids. The CDR3 region has the DNA TGTGCCAGCAGTTACTCTCGGAGGTCGGAGGACACCATATATTTT. It yields the protein CASSYSRRSEDTIYF.

The rearrangement joins TRBV7-9 to TRBJ2-7; 9 nucleotides agree with TRBD1. V lost 5 bases and J lost 4; bases outside the gene matches: 9. This CDR3 is built from 15 residues. In germline, CDR1 is SEHNR, CDR2 FQNEAQ (reference sequence). The CDR3 reads CASSPRDRENYEQYF. For the CDR3, the DNA is TGTGCCAGCAGCCCCCGGGACAGGGAGAATTACGAGCAGTACTTC. The full variable domain, in which reference TRBV7-9 and TRBJ2-7 provide the parts outside the CDR3, is DTGVSQNPRHKITKRGQNVTFRCDPISEHNRLYWYRQTLGQGPEFLTYFQNEAQLEKSRLLSDRFSAERPKGSFSTLEIQRTEQGDSAMYLCASSPRDRENYEQYFGPGTRLTVT.